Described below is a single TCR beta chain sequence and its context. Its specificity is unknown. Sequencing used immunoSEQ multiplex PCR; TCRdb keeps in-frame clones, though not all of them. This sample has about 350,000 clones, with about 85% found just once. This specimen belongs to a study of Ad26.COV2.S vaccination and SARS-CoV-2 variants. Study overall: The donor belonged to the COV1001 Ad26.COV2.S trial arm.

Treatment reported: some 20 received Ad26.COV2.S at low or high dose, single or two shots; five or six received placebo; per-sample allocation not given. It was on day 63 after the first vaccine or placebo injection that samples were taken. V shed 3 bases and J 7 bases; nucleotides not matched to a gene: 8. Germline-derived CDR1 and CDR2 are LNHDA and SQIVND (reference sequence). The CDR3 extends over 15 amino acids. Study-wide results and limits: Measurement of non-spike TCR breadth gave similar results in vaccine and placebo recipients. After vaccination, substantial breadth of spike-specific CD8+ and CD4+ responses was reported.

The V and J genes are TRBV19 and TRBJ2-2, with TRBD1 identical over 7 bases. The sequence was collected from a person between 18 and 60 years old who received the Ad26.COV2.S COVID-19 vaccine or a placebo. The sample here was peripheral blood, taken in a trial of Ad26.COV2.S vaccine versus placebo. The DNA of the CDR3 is TGTGCCAGTAGTATGGGGCAGGGGGAATACGGGGAGCTGTTTTTT. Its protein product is CASSMGQGEYGELFF.